These 21 T cell receptor beta chains came from one sample sequenced in a study of blood T cell repertoires in COVID-19. Using immunoSEQ multiplex PCR, the repertoire was profiled, and TCRdb retains in-frame clones only, with some absent. The sample holds about 120,000 clones, roughly 80% seen once. Sequencing was carried out using peripheral blood. The receptors were sampled from a man between 65 and 85 years old with acute or convalescent COVID-19.

This chain connects TRBV6-5 to TRBJ2-5; 8 bases agree with TRBD2. CDR3 length: 14 amino acids. V lost 10 bases and J lost 13; bases outside the gene matches: 20. The V gene's germline CDR1 is MNHEY and CDR2 SVGAGI. CDR3: CATFPMASGLSGYF. In DNA, the CDR3 is TGTGCCACCTTTCCGATGGCTAGCGGGCTGAGTGGGTACTTC.

The chain recombines TRBV5-4 with TRBJ1-4; the D gene is possibly TRBD1 (6 bases). CDR1 SGHNT and CDR2 YYREEE come from the germline V gene (reference sequence). The CDR3 extends over 15 amino acids. V was pared by 2 bases and J by 6 bases, with 14 bases between. Written as DNA, the CDR3 is TGTGCCAGCAGCTTTTGGGGGGGCGAGGATGAAAAACTGTTTTTT. Translated, it gives CASSFWGGEDEKLFF.

The chain uses TRBV5-1 and TRBJ1-4; maybe TRBD1 (5 bases). The CDR3 length is 15 residues. The V gene lost 0 bases and the J gene lost 6 bases, with 12 bases spanning the gap. Germline CDR1 and CDR2: SGHRS and YFSETQ. The CDR3 loop reads CASSLGGRRDEKLFF. CDR3 nucleotides: TGCGCCAGCAGCTTGGGGGGCAGGAGGGATGAAAAACTGTTTTTT.

V gene TRBV4-1 combines with J gene TRBJ2-7; TRBD1 matches at 9 bases. V lost 4 bases to trimming and J lost 0 bases; unmatched junction nucleotides: 7. The CDR3 runs to 16 residues. CDR1 MGHRA and CDR2 YSYEKL come from the germline V gene. CDR3 protein: CASSRTGQGSSYEQYF. CDR3 nucleotides: TGCGCCAGCAGCCGTACCGGACAGGGGAGCTCCTACGAGCAGTACTTC.

The chain has TRBV2 and TRBJ1-2; D call uncertain. The CDR3 sequence is 15 residues long. The germline V and J ends were trimmed by 6 bases and 0 bases, with 14 bases remaining between them. Germline V lookup: CDR1 SNHLY, CDR2 FYNNEI. DNA of the CDR3: TGTGCCAGCAGCCCCCGAGGGTTGGCTAACTATGGCTACACCTTC. As protein: CASSPRGLANYGYTF.

The chain joins TRBV2 to TRBJ1-5; TRBD1 matches 8 bases. V lost 2 bases and J lost 8; bases outside the gene matches: 8. This CDR3 is built from 15 residues. Germline values: CDR1 SNHLY, CDR2 FYNNEI. In nucleotides, the CDR3 is TGTGCCAGCAGTGAATGGCCAGGGGGCGCAGAGCCCCAGCATTTT. This gives the protein CASSEWPGGAEPQHF.

The chain uses TRBV6-5 and TRBJ1-2; a weak D match, TRBD1 (5 bases). The CDR3 totals 12 residues. In germline, CDR1 is MNHEY, CDR2 SVGAGI. The V end was cut by 8 bases, the J end by 4 bases, with 11 bases between. DNA of the CDR3: TGTGCCAGCGGCGACAGAGGCTATGGCTACACCTTC. Translation gives CASGDRGYGYTF.

CDR3 bases: TGTGCCAGCGCTAGGGACAGCCCTAGCACAGATACGCAGTATTTT. Translated: CASARDSPSTDTQYF. The chain couples TRBV27 to TRBJ2-3; 7 nucleotides agree with TRBD1. CDR1 is MNHEY, CDR2 SMNVEV, per germline (reference sequence). The CDR3 totals 15 residues. Unmatched junction bases numbered 8, after V lost 8 bases and J lost 0 bases.

This sequence joins TRBV27 and TRBJ1-6; D not resolved. V lost 1 base and J 7 bases, leaving 14 bases between the germline ends. This CDR3 contains 16 residues. Per germline, CDR1 MNHEY and CDR2 SMNVEV (reference sequence). The CDR3 bases are TGTGCCAGCAGTTTATATATAGCCCTCGGAAATTCACCCCTCCACTTT. As protein: CASSLYIALGNSPLHF.

The rearrangement joins TRBV19 to TRBJ1-1; 7 bases align to TRBD1. J lost 10 bases, V lost 6 bases, and 20 bases had no gene match. In germline, CDR1 is LNHDA, CDR2 SQIVND (reference sequence). The CDR3 loop spans 16 amino acids. The CDR3 here is CASRDYSGQPEVVAFF. CDR3 sequence (DNA): TGTGCCAGTAGGGATTACTCGGGACAGCCGGAGGTAGTAGCTTTCTTT.

CDR3 protein: CASSLVSGGGADTQYF. CDR3 bases: TGTGCCAGCAGCTTAGTCTCTGGGGGGGGCGCAGATACGCAGTATTTT. The rearrangement uses TRBV13 and TRBJ2-3, with D maybe TRBD2 (7 bases). The CDR3 length is 16 residues. The germline V gene has CDR1 PRHDT and CDR2 FYEKMQ (reference sequence). Trimming left V 1 base short and J 4 bases short, with 15 bases between. The full variable domain, completed using reference TRBV13 and TRBJ2-3, is AAGVIQSPRHLIKEKRETATLKCYPIPRHDTVYWYQQGPGQDPQFLISFYEKMQSDKGSIPDRFSAQQFSDYHSELNMSSLELGDSALYFCASSLVSGGGADTQYFGPGTRLTVL.

The chain is built from TRBV28 and TRBJ2-7, with 10 bases fitting TRBD1. The length of the CDR3 is 16 residues. Germline-derived CDR1 and CDR2 are MDHEN and SYDVKM. V was pared by 7 bases and J by 1 base, with 10 bases of the junction left unmatched. CDR3 sequence reads: CASTLGDRGYSYEQYF. DNA of the CDR3: TGTGCCAGCACCCTAGGGGACAGGGGTTATTCCTACGAGCAGTACTTC.

The rearrangement links TRBV7-9 to TRBJ2-5; 7 bases align to TRBD1. CDR1 and CDR2 from the germline V gene are SEHNR and FQNEAQ (reference sequence). The CDR3 has 14 residues. V lost 5 bases to trimming and J lost 4 bases; unmatched junction nucleotides: 7. The CDR3 here is CASSMNRGLETQYF. The DNA of the CDR3 is TGTGCCAGCAGCATGAACAGGGGTCTAGAGACCCAGTACTTC.

The genes are TRBV6-6 and TRBJ1-2; tentative D call: TRBD1 (5 bases). The V end was cut by 2 bases, the J end by 6 bases, with 16 bases between. Germline assignment: CDR1 MNHNY and CDR2 SVGAGI (reference sequence). The CDR3 contains 15 residues. DNA for the CDR3: TGTGCCAGCAGTTACCCGGGACGGGGGGTAGATGGCTACACCTTC. Translation gives CASSYPGRGVDGYTF.

This chain joins TRBV2 and TRBJ1-2, with 9 bases lining up with TRBD1. J gave up 4 bases and V 7 bases, and 10 bases lay outside the gene matches. CDR3 length: 15 residues. In germline, CDR1 is SNHLY, CDR2 FYNNEI. The chain's CDR3 is CASKVDRGSSYGYTF. The CDR3 DNA is TGTGCCAGCAAGGTGGACAGGGGAAGTAGCTATGGCTACACCTTC.

This clone was recorded only once. This chain connects TRBV5-6 to TRBJ1-2; the D is unclear. Trimming stripped 0 bases from V and 7 bases from J, with 19 bases between. Germline V gene lookup returns CDR1 SGHDT and CDR2 YYEEEE. This CDR3 is 16 amino acids long. The CDR3 DNA is TGTGCCAGCAGCTTGGACTTCCGGAGGCTGACGACTGGCTACACCTTC. Translating gives CASSLDFRRLTTGYTF.

The V and J genes are TRBV11-2 and TRBJ2-3; TRBD2 matches 8 bases. Germline lookup yields CDR1 SGHAT and CDR2 FQNNGV. V lost 2 bases and J lost 10; bases outside the gene matches: 8. The CDR3 has 14 amino acids. CDR3 bases: TGTGCCAGCAGCTTATCCGGTCTAGCGGGCCCGCAGTATTTT. This translates into CASSLSGLAGPQYF. Combining the CDR3 with reference TRBV11-2 and TRBJ2-3 gives the whole variable domain EAGVAQSPRYKIIEKRQSVAFWCNPISGHATLYWYQQILGQGPKLLIQFQNNGVVDDSQLPKDRFSAERLKGVDSTLKIQPAKLEDSAVYLCASSLSGLAGPQYFGPGTRLTVL.

The V and J genes are TRBV4-1 and TRBJ1-1; 7 bases are a match to TRBD1. The CDR3 contains 15 residues. The V segment lost 0 bases and the J segment 1 base; nucleotides outside the gene matches: 2. Germline CDR1 is MGHRA and CDR2 is YSYEKL. For the CDR3, the DNA is TGCGCCAGCAGCCAAGAGAGACAGGGGAACACTGAAGCTTTCTTT. Its translation is CASSQERQGNTEAFF.

The CDR3 sequence: CASSRAGTGIQPQHF. DNA of the CDR3: TGTGCCAGCAGCCGCGCCGGGACAGGGATTCAGCCCCAGCATTTT. J is TRBJ1-5 and V is TRBV4-2; 9 nucleotides line up with TRBD1. Per the germline V gene, CDR1 is LGHNA and CDR2 is YNFKEQ. CDR3 length equals 15 residues. The V segment lost 4 bases and the J segment 6 bases; nucleotides outside the gene matches: 7.

CDR3: CASSIEVRGYGEQFF. In DNA, the CDR3 is TGTGCCAGTAGTATCGAGGTTAGGGGGTATGGTGAGCAGTTCTTC. The chain combines TRBV19 with TRBJ2-1; TRBD1 might be the D (6 bases). Per germline, CDR1 LNHDA and CDR2 SQIVND (reference sequence). CDR3 length equals 15 residues. The V end was cut by 3 bases, the J end by 9 bases, with 18 bases between.

V is TRBV6-1 and J is TRBJ2-2; D unresolved. V was clipped by 1 base and J by 6 bases, with 6 bases between them. Germline V lookup: CDR1 MNHNS, CDR2 SASEGT. CDR3 length equals 13 residues. The CDR3: CASSEGDSGELFF. CDR3 coding DNA: TGTGCCAGCAGTGAAGGAGACTCCGGGGAGCTGTTTTTT.